This entry lists 18 T cell receptor beta chains sequenced from one sample in a study of beta chain features in type 1 diabetes. Overall study findings and caveats: In all four CD4+ subsets, TCRB CDR3 length was significantly, moderately reduced in type 1 diabetes.

Every isolated RNA sample was fully reverse transcribed, so sequencing captured expressed TCRB transcripts. Libraries were prepared by immunoSEQ multiplex PCR; TCRdb keeps only in-frame clonotypes and omits some of them. The repertoire includes around 160,000 clones, 7% to 9.5% of them detected once, and 0.7% sits in the top ten. These receptors' antigens are unknown. The sample comprised central memory CD4+ T cells from blood. All receptors derive from a woman aged 25 to 39 with type 1 diabetes.

There are a few counts of this clone. The chain couples TRBV11-1 to TRBJ2-5; 7 nucleotides line up with TRBD2. Germline CDR1 reads SGHAT; CDR2 reads FQDESV (reference sequence). V lost 3 bases to trimming and J lost 4 bases; unmatched junction nucleotides: 5. This CDR3 has 14 residues. For the CDR3, the DNA is TGTGCCAGCAGCTTTTCCCTAGCGGCAGAGACCCAGTACTTC. Its protein product is CASSFSLAAETQYF.

This clone turned up a few times. The chain has TRBV7-9 and TRBJ2-1; 14 bases agree with TRBD2. Per the germline V gene, CDR1 is SEHNR and CDR2 is FQNEAQ (reference sequence). This CDR3 region has 15 residues. V lost 5 bases to trimming and J lost 9 bases; unmatched junction nucleotides: 6. The CDR3 DNA reads as TGTGCCAGCAGCCCGGGACTAGCGGGAGAGGGTGAGCAGTTCTTC. Its translation: CASSPGLAGEGEQFF.

This clone was seen only a few times. The chain employs TRBV5-1 and TRBJ2-6; D is perhaps TRBD2 (6 bases). V lost 2 bases, J lost 2 bases, and 17 bases lay in between. CDR1 SGHRS and CDR2 YFSETQ come from the germline V gene. The length of the CDR3 is 18 residues. CDR3 protein: CASSFREQTFPGANVLTF. Here the CDR3 DNA reads TGCGCCAGCAGCTTTCGGGAGCAGACGTTTCCTGGGGCCAACGTCCTGACTTTC.

The rearrangement joins TRBV21-1 to TRBJ2-7; the table's D call, TRBD2, was not checked against the DNA. TRBV21-1 is a known pseudogene. The CDR3 covers 16 residues. The CDR3 coding sequence is TGTGCCAGCACCAAGATTACTAATTCGAGCTCCTACGAGCAGTACTTC. Translating it yields CASTKITNSSSYEQYF.

V and J are TRBV19 and TRBJ2-3; 10 bases are shared with TRBD2. V lost 7 bases, J lost 1 base, and 8 bases stayed unmatched. In germline, CDR1 is LNHDA, CDR2 SQIVND (reference sequence). The CDR3 extends over 16 amino acids. This CDR3 is CASTGGAGGGTDTQYF. The CDR3 DNA reads TGTGCCAGTACCGGGGGAGCGGGAGGGGGCACAGATACGCAGTATTTT.

The V call is TRBV7-6, the J call TRBJ2-6; D remains unclear. The CDR3 sequence is 15 residues long. V dropped 5 bases and J dropped 2 bases, with 10 bases sitting between them. Germline-derived CDR1 and CDR2 are SGHVS and FNYEAQ. CDR3 sequence reads: CASSALVAGANVLTF. The CDR3 DNA follows: TGTGCCAGCAGCGCCTTAGTAGCTGGGGCCAACGTCCTGACTTTC. Based on the CDR3 plus reference TRBV7-6 and TRBJ2-6, the full variable domain is GAGVSQSPRYKVTKRGQDVALRCDPISGHVSLYWYRQALGQGPEFLTYFNYEAQQDKSGLPNDRFSAERPEGSISTLTIQRTEQRDSAMYRCASSALVAGANVLTFGAGSRLTVL.

This clone was counted between two and nine times. The rearrangement links TRBV11-2 to TRBJ2-1; D perhaps matches TRBD1 (6 bases). Trimming left V 5 bases short and J 7 bases short, with 9 bases between. Per germline, CDR1 SGHAT and CDR2 FQNNGV. The CDR3 spans 12 residues. In DNA form, the CDR3 reads TGTGCCAGCAGCGTAAGGGGGAATGAGCAGTTCTTC. As protein: CASSVRGNEQFF.

This clone has more than one count but fewer than ten. The V and J genes are TRBV6-5 and TRBJ2-7, with a tentative D call TRBD1 (5 bases). Trimming shortened V by 6 bases and J by 2 bases, and 14 bases separated the two germline ends. This CDR3 is 14 amino acids long. Germline V gene lookup returns CDR1 MNHEY and CDR2 SVGAGI. CDR3 bases: TGTGCCAGCAGCCCCGACAGACCTCCCTACGAGCAGTACTTC. It is translated as CASSPDRPPYEQYF.

V and J are TRBV30 and TRBJ1-5; no definite D call. Trimming left V 0 bases short and J 3 bases short, with 9 bases between. The germline V gene has CDR1 GTSNPN and CDR2 SVGIG (reference sequence). The CDR3 spans 14 residues. The CDR3 DNA reads as TGTGCCTGGAGTGTTGGTCAGAACAATCAGCCCCAGCATTTT. This sequence encodes CAWSVGQNNQPQHF.

This clone was observed a handful of times. The gene calls are TRBV6-1 and TRBJ1-2, with a tentative D call TRBD1 (6 bases). In germline, CDR1 is MNHNS, CDR2 SASEGT. The CDR3 extends over 14 amino acids. V was cut by 1 base and J by 8 bases, with 14 bases left in between. The CDR3 here is CASSEDGRGRGYTF. Here the CDR3 DNA reads TGTGCCAGCAGTGAAGACGGCAGGGGCAGAGGCTACACCTTC.

The DNA of the CDR3 is TGTGCCACCAGCACTAGCGGAACGTACAATGAGCAGTTCTTC. Its translation is CATSTSGTYNEQFF. The chain carries TRBV18 and TRBJ2-1, with TRBD2 matching over 8 bases. Germline CDR1 and CDR2: KGHSH and LQKENI. This CDR3 contains 14 residues. Losses at the gene ends were 10 bases for V and 4 bases for J; bases not matched to a gene: 9. Complete variable domain (other parts from reference TRBV18 and TRBJ2-1): NAGVMQNPRHLVRRRGQEARLRCSPMKGHSHVYWYRQLPEEGLKFMVYLQKENIIDESGMPKERFSAEFPKEGPSILRIQQVVRGDSAAYFCATSTSGTYNEQFFGPGTRLTVL.

This sequence joins TRBV5-8 and TRBJ2-3; 13 bases agree with TRBD2. The CDR3 is 18 residues long. Per the germline V gene, CDR1 is SGHTS and CDR2 is YDEGEE. With V trimmed by 0 bases and J by 0 bases, 4 bases remained unmatched. CDR3 region: CASSLERTSGSSTDTQYF. DNA for the CDR3: TGTGCCAGCAGCTTGGAGAGGACTAGCGGGAGTAGCACAGATACGCAGTATTTT.

The rearrangement joins TRBV9 to TRBJ2-7; 8 bases line up with TRBD2. The length of the CDR3 is 15 residues. Germline V gives CDR1 SGDLS, CDR2 YYNGEE. Trimming at V came to 0 bases and at J to 7 bases, leaving 9 bases not matched to a gene. This chain's CDR3 is CASSVEAGGLGEQYF. As DNA, the CDR3 is TGTGCCAGCAGCGTAGAGGCGGGAGGCTTGGGGGAGCAGTACTTC.

The chain combines TRBV6-5 with TRBJ2-5; 7 nucleotides agree with TRBD1. CDR1 and CDR2 (germline): MNHEY, SVGAGI. The CDR3 has 13 residues. The V and J ends lost 6 bases and 5 bases, in that order; junction bases with no gene match: 6. This CDR3 reads CASSQGVHETQYF. The CDR3 region has the DNA TGTGCCAGCAGCCAGGGGGTTCACGAGACCCAGTACTTC.

V usage is TRBV7-2 and J usage is TRBJ1-1; maybe TRBD1 (5 bases). V was cut by 5 bases and J by 1 base, with 14 bases left in between. The V gene's germline CDR1 is SGHTA and CDR2 FQGNSA. This CDR3 region has 15 residues. In DNA form, the CDR3 reads TGTGCCAGCAGCCCGGGGGGGTTGCGGAACACTGAAGCTTTCTTT. It encodes CASSPGGLRNTEAFF.

The count of this clone is one. V gene TRBV7-2 combines with J gene TRBJ1-4; D is unclear. This CDR3 region has 15 residues. The V and J ends lost 4 bases and 0 bases respectively, with 9 bases between them. The germline CDR1 and CDR2 sequences are SGHTA and FQGNSA. For the CDR3, the DNA is TGTGCCAGCAGCTCCAGACGGGCAACTAATGAAAAACTGTTTTTT. Amino acid sequence: CASSSRRATNEKLFF.

In this sample, this clone turned up once. The chain has TRBV5-1 and TRBJ1-1; tentatively, D is TRBD1 (5 bases). CDR1 and CDR2 (germline): SGHRS, YFSETQ. CDR3 length: 14 residues. V shed 2 bases and J shed 4 bases, with 12 bases lying between them. The CDR3, as DNA: TGCGCCAGCAGCTTCGGGGGTTCAGCCACTGAAGCTTTCTTT. Its translation is CASSFGGSATEAFF.

This clone was detected a few times. V usage is TRBV5-4 and J usage is TRBJ2-1; D is unclear. The CDR3 covers 12 residues. Deletions cut 0 bases from V and 7 bases from J, with 5 bases between. Germline V gene data show CDR1 as SGHNT and CDR2 as YYREEE (reference sequence). Here the CDR3 DNA reads TGTGCCAGCAGCTTGGCAGTTAATGAGCAGTTCTTC. It codes for CASSLAVNEQFF.